A single sample is the source of the 13 T cell receptor beta chains below, sequenced in a study of shared T cell receptors in the human thymus. Only in-frame clones appear in the TCRdb table, and some are missing; sequencing was by immunoSEQ multiplex PCR. The sample holds some 700,000 clones, 88% seen once. These same data were also listed under a study on human thymus T cells.

Sequencing used thymocytes. Receptor source: a boy in the first two years of life with a congenital heart defect.

The chain has TRBV27 and TRBJ2-4; a weak D match, TRBD2 (6 bases). V lost 3 bases, J lost 4 bases, and 19 bases lay in between. Germline assignment: CDR1 MNHEY and CDR2 SMNVEV (reference sequence). The CDR3 has 17 amino acids. In DNA, the CDR3 is TGTGCCAGCAGTTTGGGCCCCGAGCTAGCGAGAAAAAACATTCAGTACTTC. Its translation: CASSLGPELARKNIQYF.

V and J are TRBV27 and TRBJ2-3; TRBD2 matches 7 bases. V lost 0 bases, J lost 4 bases, and 13 bases stayed unmatched. This CDR3 has 18 amino acids. Per the germline V gene, CDR1 is MNHEY and CDR2 is SMNVEV (reference sequence). The CDR3 loop is CASSLSIPEREVADTQYF. The CDR3 DNA reads as TGTGCCAGCAGTTTATCGATTCCCGAGCGGGAAGTAGCAGATACGCAGTATTTT.

The V and J genes are TRBV9 and TRBJ2-1; a weak D match, TRBD2 (5 bases). The V and J ends lost 0 bases and 1 base respectively, with 8 bases between them. The CDR3 length is 15 residues. Germline V CDR1 and CDR2: SGDLS, YYNGEE. The CDR3 reads CASSVASRSYNEQFF. The DNA for the CDR3 is TGTGCCAGCAGCGTAGCTAGCCGGTCCTACAATGAGCAGTTCTTC.

CDR3 loop: CATSRGSGTSGAEGETQYF. DNA of the CDR3: TGTGCCACCAGCAGGGGGTCCGGGACTAGCGGGGCCGAGGGGGAGACCCAGTACTTC. The rearrangement joins TRBV15 to TRBJ2-5, with 13 bases lining up with TRBD2. After removal of 3 bases from V and 5 bases from J, the junction contained 15 bases not matched to a gene. The CDR3 spans 19 residues. Germline CDR1 and CDR2: LNHNV and YYDKDF (reference sequence).

The chain is built from TRBV6-4 and TRBJ2-2, with 7 positions matching TRBD1. The germline gives CDR1 MRHNA, CDR2 SNTAGT. This CDR3 comprises 19 residues. Losses at the gene ends were 4 bases for V and 0 bases for J; bases not matched to a gene: 14. CDR3 amino acids: CASSALTPSTGPNTGELFF. DNA of the CDR3: TGTGCCAGCAGTGCCCTAACTCCGTCGACAGGGCCGAACACCGGGGAGCTGTTTTTT.

This clone was picked up one time. The rearrangement links TRBV9 to TRBJ2-1, with D unresolved. This CDR3 region has 12 residues. Germline V gene sequence: CDR1 SGDLS, CDR2 YYNGEE. Trimming pared 5 bases from V and 9 bases from J, leaving 12 bases between. CDR3 in DNA: TGTGCCAGCAGTCCCGGCGGCGGTGAGCAGTTCTTC. Translated: CASSPGGGEQFF.

This chain connects TRBV4-1 to TRBJ1-2; TRBD1 matches at 9 bases. From germline, CDR1 is MGHRA and CDR2 YSYEKL. Germline trimming cut 1 base from V and 7 bases from J; bases unmatched to any gene: 7. This CDR3 spans 15 amino acids. CDR3 loop: CASSQGTGASRGYTF. The DNA of the CDR3 is TGCGCCAGCAGCCAAGGGACAGGGGCGAGTCGTGGCTACACCTTC.

The rearrangement joins TRBV4-1 to TRBJ2-3; 8 bases fit TRBD2. V shed 5 bases, J shed 0 bases, and the junction held 4 bases outside the gene matches. This CDR3 contains 15 residues. CDR1 MGHRA and CDR2 YSYEKL come from the germline V gene. Here the CDR3 reads CASSALADSTDTQYF. CDR3 nucleotides: TGCGCCAGCAGCGCACTAGCGGATAGCACAGATACGCAGTATTTT.

This chain links TRBV10-1 with TRBJ1-5; TRBD1 agrees at 7 bases. There are 13 residues in the CDR3. The trim removed 9 bases at V and 5 bases at J, leaving 7 bases unmatched. The germline V gene has CDR1 WNHNN and CDR2 SYGVQD (reference sequence). Here the CDR3 DNA reads TGCGCCAGTACGACAGGGCCCCATCAGCCCCAGCATTTT. Translating gives CASTTGPHQPQHF.

The J gene is TRBJ1-1, the V gene TRBV4-3, with D uncertain. Germline V gene sequence: CDR1 LGHNA, CDR2 YSLEER. Trimming took 3 bases from V and 3 from J, leaving 11 bases between them. This CDR3 spans 14 amino acids. In nucleotides, the CDR3 is TGCGCCAGCAGCCACACCTGGCAGGACACTGAAGCTTTCTTT. Translation gives CASSHTWQDTEAFF.

The chain recombines TRBV7-2 with TRBJ2-3, with 8 bases lining up with TRBD2. V was pared by 4 bases and J by 4 bases, with 19 bases of the junction left unmatched. The germline V gene has CDR1 SGHTA and CDR2 FQGNSA. This CDR3 comprises 19 residues. The CDR3 sequence: CASSSTASRVAGLADTQYF. DNA for the CDR3: TGTGCCAGCAGCTCAACGGCGTCGCGAGTAGCGGGACTCGCAGATACGCAGTATTTT. Supplemented by reference TRBV7-2 and TRBJ2-3, the full variable domain reads GAGVSQSPSNKVTEKGKDVELRCDPISGHTALYWYRQSLGQGLEFLIYFQGNSAPDKSGLPSDRFSAERTGGSVSTLTIQRTQQEDSAVYLCASSSTASRVAGLADTQYFGPGTRLTVL.

This clone was detected only once. The chain links TRBV18 to TRBJ2-7; tentative D call: TRBD2 (5 bases). Trimming pared 2 bases from V and 2 bases from J, leaving 19 bases between. Germline V gene sequence: CDR1 KGHSH, CDR2 LQKENI. The CDR3 extends over 17 amino acids. The CDR3 region is CASSPARLERRPYEQYF. CDR3 sequence (DNA): TGTGCCAGCTCACCAGCCCGTTTGGAGCGGAGACCCTACGAGCAGTACTTC.

This clone was seen only once. The chain combines TRBV10-1 with TRBJ2-2, with TRBD2 matching 9 bases. The V segment lost 0 bases and the J segment 5 bases; nucleotides outside the gene matches: 4. In germline, CDR1 is WNHNN, CDR2 SYGVQD (reference sequence). This CDR3 contains 16 residues. DNA of the CDR3: TGCGCCAGCAGTGAGTCACGTAGCGGGGGTACCGGGGAGCTGTTTTTT. This translates into CASSESRSGGTGELFF.